Sequencing of this T cell receptor beta chain was carried out in a study of T cell clusters in autoimmune cytopenias. As for the study in general: The mean age of healthy donor controls was approximately 50 years, the median approximately 60 years.

Multiplex touch-down PCR amplified TRB using TRB-A and TRB-B pools in one tube. Reprocessing the multiplex PCR reads, TCRdb reports a single entry for every CDR3 protein and omits DNA. Seen in this sample are 4,500 to 6,500 distinct CDR3 sequences; the ten most common clones hold about 30%. Each sample's input was roughly 250 ng genomic DNA, roughly 38,000 genome equivalents. The CDR3 sequence is 12 residues long. Germline lookup yields CDR1 MNHNS and CDR2 SASEGT. These sequences were also reported in another study, on T cell repertoires in aging, cancer and after chemotherapy. That investigation notes: Untreated cancer patients had significantly lower blood TCR diversity than age-matched healthy donors. Healthy donors lost TCR diversity with age mainly through richness, cancer patients through richness and evenness.

The genes are TRBV6-1 and TRBJ2-5; with no DNA, the TCRdb D assignment of TRBD1 cannot be verified. Sequencing was done on a sample of peripheral blood. This sequence was found in a human donor in good health. This CDR3 is CASRTGKETQYF.